This T cell receptor beta chain is drawn from a study of blood T cell repertoires in COVID-19. Germline values: CDR1 LGHNA, CDR2 YSLEER. The V and J ends lost 1 base and 4 bases respectively, with 10 bases between them. CDR3 length equals 14 residues. The repertoire was sequenced with immunoSEQ multiplex PCR; TCRdb's copy has only in-frame clones and lacks some. This sample has about 110,000 clones, with over 75% found just once. The rearrangement links TRBV4-3 to TRBJ1-2, with no clear D. This receptor was identified in a woman aged 70-85 years with acute or convalescent COVID-19. Material: peripheral blood. As DNA, the CDR3 is TGCGCCAGCAGCCAAGGAGTAGCCCTCTATGGCTACACCTTC. Translated, it gives CASSQGVALYGYTF.